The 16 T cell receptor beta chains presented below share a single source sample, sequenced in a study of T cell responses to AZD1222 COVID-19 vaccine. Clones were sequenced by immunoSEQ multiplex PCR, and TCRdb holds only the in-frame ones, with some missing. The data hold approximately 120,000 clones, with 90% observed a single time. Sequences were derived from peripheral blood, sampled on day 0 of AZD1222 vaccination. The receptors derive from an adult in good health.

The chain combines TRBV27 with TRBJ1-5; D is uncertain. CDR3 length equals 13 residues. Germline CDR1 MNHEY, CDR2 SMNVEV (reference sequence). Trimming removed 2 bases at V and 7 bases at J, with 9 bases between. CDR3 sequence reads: CASSLDVGQPQHF. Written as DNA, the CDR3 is TGTGCCAGCAGTTTAGATGTGGGGCAGCCCCAGCATTTT.

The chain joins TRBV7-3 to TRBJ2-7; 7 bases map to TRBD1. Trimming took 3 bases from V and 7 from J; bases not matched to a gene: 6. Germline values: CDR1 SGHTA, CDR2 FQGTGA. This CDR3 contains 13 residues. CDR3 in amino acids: CASSLTYRGEQYF. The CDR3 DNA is TGTGCCAGCAGCTTGACGTACAGGGGAGAGCAGTACTTC.

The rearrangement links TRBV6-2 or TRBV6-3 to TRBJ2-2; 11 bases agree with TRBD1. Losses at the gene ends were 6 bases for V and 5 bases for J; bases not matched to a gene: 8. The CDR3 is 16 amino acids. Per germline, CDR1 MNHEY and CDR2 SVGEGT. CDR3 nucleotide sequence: TGTGCCAGCAGCTGGACAGGGGGCGAGTTTACCGGGGAGCTGTTTTTT. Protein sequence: CASSWTGGEFTGELFF.

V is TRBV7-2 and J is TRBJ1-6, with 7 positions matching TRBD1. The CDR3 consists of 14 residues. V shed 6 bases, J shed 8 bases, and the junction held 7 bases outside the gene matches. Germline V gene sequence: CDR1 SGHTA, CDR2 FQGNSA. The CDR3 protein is CASSGDSRYSPLHF. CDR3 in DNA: TGTGCCAGCAGTGGGGACAGCCGATATTCACCCCTCCACTTT.

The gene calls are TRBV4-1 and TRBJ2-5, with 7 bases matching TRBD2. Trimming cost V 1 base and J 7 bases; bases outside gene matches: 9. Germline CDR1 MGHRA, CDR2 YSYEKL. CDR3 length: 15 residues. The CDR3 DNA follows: TGCGCCAGCAGCCAAGCACTAGCGCCCAAAGCGACCCAGTACTTC. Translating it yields CASSQALAPKATQYF.

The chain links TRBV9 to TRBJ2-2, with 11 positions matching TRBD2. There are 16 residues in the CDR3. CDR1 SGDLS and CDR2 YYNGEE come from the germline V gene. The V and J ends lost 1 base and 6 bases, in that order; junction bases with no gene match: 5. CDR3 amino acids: CASSVWGLAVSGELFF. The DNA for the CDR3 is TGTGCCAGCAGCGTATGGGGACTAGCGGTCTCCGGGGAGCTGTTTTTT.

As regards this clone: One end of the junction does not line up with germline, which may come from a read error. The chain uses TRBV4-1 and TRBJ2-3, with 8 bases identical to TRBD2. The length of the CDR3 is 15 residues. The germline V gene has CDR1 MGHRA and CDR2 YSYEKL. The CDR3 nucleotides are TGCGCCAGCAGTCAAGCGGGAGCTGGCACAGATACGCAGTATTTT. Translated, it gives CASSQAGAGTDTQYF.

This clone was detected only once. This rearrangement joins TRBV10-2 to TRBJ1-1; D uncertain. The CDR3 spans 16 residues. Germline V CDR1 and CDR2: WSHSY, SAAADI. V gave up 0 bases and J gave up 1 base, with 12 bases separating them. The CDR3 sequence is CASSESSEGTNTEAFF. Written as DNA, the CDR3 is TGCGCCAGCAGTGAGTCTTCCGAGGGCACGAACACTGAAGCTTTCTTT.

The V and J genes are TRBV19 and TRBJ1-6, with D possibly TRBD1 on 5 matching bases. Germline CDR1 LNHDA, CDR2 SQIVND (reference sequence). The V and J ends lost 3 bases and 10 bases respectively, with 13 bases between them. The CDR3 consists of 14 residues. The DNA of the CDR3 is TGTGCCAGTAGTATGGCTGGAAAGGGGTCACCCCTCCACTTT. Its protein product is CASSMAGKGSPLHF. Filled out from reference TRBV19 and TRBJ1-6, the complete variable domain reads DGGITQSPKYLFRKEGQNVTLSCEQNLNHDAMYWYRQDPGQGLRLIYYSQIVNDFQKGDIAEGYSVSREKKESFPLTVTSAQKNPTAFYLCASSMAGKGSPLHFGNGTRLTVT.

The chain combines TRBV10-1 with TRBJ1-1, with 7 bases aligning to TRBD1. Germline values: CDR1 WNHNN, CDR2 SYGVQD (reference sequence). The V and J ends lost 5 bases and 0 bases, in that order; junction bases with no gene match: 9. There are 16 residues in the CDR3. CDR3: CASSPLAGGLNTEAFF. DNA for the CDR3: TGCGCCAGCAGTCCCCTGGCAGGGGGATTGAACACTGAAGCTTTCTTT.

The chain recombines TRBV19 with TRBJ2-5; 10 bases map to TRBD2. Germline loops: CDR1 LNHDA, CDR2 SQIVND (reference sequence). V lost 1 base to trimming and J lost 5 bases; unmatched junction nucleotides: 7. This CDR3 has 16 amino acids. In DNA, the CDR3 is TGTGCCAGTAGTATAGCTCTAGCGGGAGCGGGGGAGACCCAGTACTTC. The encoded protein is CASSIALAGAGETQYF.

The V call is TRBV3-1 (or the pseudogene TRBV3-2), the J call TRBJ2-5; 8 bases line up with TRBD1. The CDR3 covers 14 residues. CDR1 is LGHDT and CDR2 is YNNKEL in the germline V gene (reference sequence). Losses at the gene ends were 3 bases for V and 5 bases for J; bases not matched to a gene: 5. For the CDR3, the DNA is TGTGCCAGCAGCCAGCGGACAGGGCCGGAGACCCAGTACTTC. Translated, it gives CASSQRTGPETQYF.

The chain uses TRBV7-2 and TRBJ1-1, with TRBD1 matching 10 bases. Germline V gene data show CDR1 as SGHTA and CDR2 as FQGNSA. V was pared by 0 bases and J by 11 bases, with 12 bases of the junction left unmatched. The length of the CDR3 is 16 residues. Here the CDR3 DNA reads TGTGCCAGCAGCTTAGCAGGGACAGGGGCTCGGCATTACGCTTTCTTT. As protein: CASSLAGTGARHYAFF.

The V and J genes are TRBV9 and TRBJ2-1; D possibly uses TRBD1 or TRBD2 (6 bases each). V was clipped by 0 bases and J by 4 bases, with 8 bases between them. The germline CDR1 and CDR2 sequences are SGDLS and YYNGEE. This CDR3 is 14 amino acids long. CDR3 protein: CASSVGGTYNEQFF. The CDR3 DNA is TGTGCCAGCAGCGTAGGCGGGACATACAATGAGCAGTTCTTC.

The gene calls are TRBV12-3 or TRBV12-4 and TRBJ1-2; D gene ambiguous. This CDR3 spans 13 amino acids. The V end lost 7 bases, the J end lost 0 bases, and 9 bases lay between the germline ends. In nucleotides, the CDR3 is TGTGCCAGCACGAAGCCGACTAACTATGGCTACACCTTC. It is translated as CASTKPTNYGYTF.

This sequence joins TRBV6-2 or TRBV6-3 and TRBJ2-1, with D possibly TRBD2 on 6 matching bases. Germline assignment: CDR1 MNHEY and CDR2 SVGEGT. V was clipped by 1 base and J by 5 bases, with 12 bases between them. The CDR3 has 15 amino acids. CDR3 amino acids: CASSYFRGEDNEQFF. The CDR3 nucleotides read TGTGCCAGCAGTTACTTCCGCGGGGAGGACAATGAGCAGTTCTTC.